The clone carrying this TCR beta chain was counted many times. Its antigen is unidentified. Germline CDR1 and CDR2: LNHDA and SQIVND (reference sequence). Germline trimming cut 3 bases from V and 6 bases from J; bases unmatched to any gene: 8. The CDR3 spans 15 residues. The data derive from a study of read filtering for tumor transcriptome and immune sequencing. Overall study context: Whole-transcriptome libraries were prepared after DNase treatment. General study results and limits: RNA-seq captured clonotypes less deeply and reliably than IR-seq.

Molecular barcoded adaptors covering alpha/delta and beta/gamma chains were used on 400 ng RNA. In TCRdb, the reads were re-called with MiXCR into one record per CDR3 protein. The sample consists of more than 30,000 distinct CDR3 sequences, approximately 17% of them appearing once. Every patient had bone marrow sampled while the disease was active. Sequencing was done on a sample of a population of CD138-negative cells sorted from bone marrow. The rearrangement uses TRBV19 and TRBJ2-1, with TRBD2 matching 7 bases. The source is a donor at least 40 years old with multiple myeloma. CDR3 residues: CASSIEAGILNEQFF. In DNA form, the CDR3 reads TGTGCCAGTAGTATTGAAGCGGGGATACTCAATGAGCAGTTCTTC.